One sample yielded the 2 T cell receptor beta chains listed below, sequenced in a study of OX40 agonist ivuxolimab in advanced cancers. Using immunoSEQ multiplex PCR, the repertoire was profiled, and TCRdb retains in-frame clones only, with some absent. The sample has 55,000 to 65,000 clones, roughly 85% seen once. This sample comprised CD4+ or CD8+ T cells sorted from blood, obtained in a trial of the OX40 agonist ivuxolimab. Source of these receptors: an adult with an advanced solid tumor such as melanoma, head and neck, liver or kidney cancer.

This sequence joins TRBV5-1 and TRBJ1-4; D is uncertain. Germline lookup yields CDR1 SGHRS and CDR2 YFSETQ. This CDR3 is built from 14 residues. Trimming left V 1 base short and J 4 bases short, with 8 bases between. This chain's CDR3 is CASSLQAVNEKLFF. The CDR3, as DNA: TGCGCCAGCAGCTTGCAGGCAGTTAATGAAAAACTGTTTTTT.

The CDR3 protein is CASSLGLAGVADTQYF. For the CDR3, the DNA is TGCGCCAGCAGCTTGGGACTAGCGGGAGTTGCAGATACGCAGTATTTT. This rearrangement joins TRBV5-1 to TRBJ2-3; TRBD2 aligns across 12 bases. Germline trimming cut 0 bases from V and 4 bases from J; bases unmatched to any gene: 3. Germline values: CDR1 SGHRS, CDR2 YFSETQ. The CDR3 loop spans 16 amino acids.